Presented here are 29 T cell receptor beta chains from one specimen sequenced in a study of blood T cell repertoires in COVID-19. This table comes from immunoSEQ multiplex PCR, and its TCRdb copy is limited to in-frame clones, with some not included. The sample has around 300,000 clones; more than 70% are singletons. Sequenced material: PBMCs or T cells enriched from blood (not recorded which). The receptor source for this set is a woman aged 25 to 39 who had recovered from COVID-19.

The chain joins TRBV10-3 to TRBJ1-6, with TRBD1 matching 7 bases. This CDR3 region has 15 residues. The germline CDR1 and CDR2 sequences are ENHRY and SYGVKD. Unmatched junction bases numbered 2, after V lost 0 bases and J lost 6 bases. DNA for the CDR3: TGTGCCATCAGTGAGTCGGGACAGATTAATTCACCCCTCCACTTT. Protein: CAISESGQINSPLHF.

The chain carries TRBV7-2 and TRBJ1-2; D is possibly TRBD1 (5 bases). Germline CDR1 is SGHTA and CDR2 is FQGNSA. Trimming removed 4 bases from V and 3 bases from J, with 15 bases in between. CDR3 length equals 15 residues. The CDR3: CASSSRRGGDYGYTF. The CDR3, as DNA: TGTGCCAGCAGCTCCAGGCGGGGGGGAGACTATGGCTACACCTTC.

This chain joins TRBV5-4 and TRBJ2-1; unclear D gene. The CDR3 consists of 11 residues. V dropped 2 bases and J dropped 8 bases, with 5 bases sitting between them. Germline CDR1 and CDR2: SGHNT and YYREEE (reference sequence). The CDR3 protein is CASSFSDEQFF. CDR3 nucleotides: TGTGCCAGCAGCTTCTCGGATGAGCAGTTCTTC.

The chain links TRBV7-8 to TRBJ1-1, with D possibly being TRBD1 (5 bases). The CDR3 loop spans 13 amino acids. From germline, CDR1 is SGHVS and CDR2 FQNEAQ. V was cut by 3 bases and J by 4 bases, with 9 bases left in between. The CDR3 coding sequence is TGTGCCAGCAGCTTCTACAGGACCACTGAAGCTTTCTTT. Translating gives CASSFYRTTEAFF.

The chain couples TRBV5-5 to TRBJ2-5, with 7 bases aligning to TRBD2. The V and J ends lost 1 base and 5 bases, in that order; junction bases with no gene match: 5. This CDR3 spans 14 amino acids. Germline V gives CDR1 SGHKS, CDR2 YYEKEE (reference sequence). The CDR3 protein is CASSLLPGGETQYF. The DNA of the CDR3 is TGTGCCAGCAGCTTGTTGCCCGGGGGGGAGACCCAGTACTTC. The full variable domain, its missing parts supplied by reference TRBV5-5 and TRBJ2-5, is DAGVTQSPTHLIKTRGQQVTLRCSPISGHKSVSWYQQVLGQGPQFIFQYYEKEERGRGNFPDRFSARQFPNYSSELNVNALLLGDSALYLCASSLLPGGETQYFGPGTRLLVL.

Here the CDR3 reads CASSLDKFMSGELFF. CDR3 coding DNA: TGTGCCAGCAGTTTAGATAAATTTATGAGCGGGGAGCTGTTTTTT. The genes are TRBV27 and TRBJ2-2; D not certain. Germline CDR1 MNHEY, CDR2 SMNVEV (reference sequence). V lost 2 bases to trimming and J lost 7 bases, with 14 bases between them. This CDR3 contains 15 residues.

The chain uses TRBV18 and TRBJ2-1; 11 bases align to TRBD1. V lost 6 bases and J lost 7; bases outside the gene matches: 8. Germline V CDR1 and CDR2: KGHSH, LQKENI. This CDR3 region has 15 residues. The CDR3 reads CASSPQGQGANEQFF. CDR3 DNA sequence: TGTGCCAGCTCCCCGCAAGGACAGGGGGCGAATGAGCAGTTCTTC.

The chain couples TRBV21-1 to TRBJ2-1; the DNA was not used to check the table's D call, TRBD1. TRBV21-1 is a documented pseudogene. CDR3 length equals 15 residues. The CDR3 DNA reads as TGTGCCAGCAGCACTGACAGAGACTCCTACAATGAGCAGTTCTTC. This sequence encodes CASSTDRDSYNEQFF.

This clone was observed a single time. The J gene is TRBJ1-5, the V gene TRBV24-1; D remains unclear. Between the trimmed V and J ends, which lost 9 bases and 0 bases, there was a span of 17 bases. CDR3 length: 16 residues. The germline V gene encodes CDR1 KGHDR and CDR2 SFDVKD. The CDR3 loop is CATQPARTYSNQPQHF. The CDR3 DNA sequence: TGTGCCACCCAGCCCGCCAGGACTTATAGCAATCAGCCCCAGCATTTT.

The chain links TRBV6-5 to TRBJ1-1; D unclear. Looked up from germline, CDR1 is MNHEY and CDR2 is SVGAGI. The germline V and J ends were trimmed by 8 bases and 7 bases, with 14 bases remaining between them. The CDR3 sequence is 12 residues long. The DNA of the CDR3 is TGTGCCAGCTGGCGGGGATTAGGTGAAGCTTTCTTT. Residues: CASWRGLGEAFF.

The chain combines TRBV19 with TRBJ1-1; a weak D match, TRBD1 (5 bases). Looked up from germline, CDR1 is LNHDA and CDR2 is SQIVND (reference sequence). The V end was cut by 8 bases, the J end by 0 bases, with 19 bases between. The CDR3 is 16 amino acids. The CDR3 loop reads CASRFSDGHLNTEAFF. In DNA form, the CDR3 reads TGTGCCAGTCGATTCTCGGACGGACACTTGAACACTGAAGCTTTCTTT.

This sequence joins TRBV5-1 and TRBJ1-4, with 8 positions matching TRBD1. CDR3 length: 16 amino acids. J was trimmed by 2 bases and V by 2 bases; bases with no gene match: 5. CDR1 SGHRS and CDR2 YFSETQ come from the germline V gene. The CDR3 DNA reads as TGCGCCAGCAGCTTAGAGACAGGGGTGACTAATGAAAAACTGTTTTTT. Its translation: CASSLETGVTNEKLFF.

The chain recombines TRBV9 with TRBJ2-1, with D possibly TRBD1 on 6 matching bases. This CDR3 spans 19 amino acids. Trimming removed 0 bases from V and 1 base from J, with 20 bases in between. CDR1 SGDLS and CDR2 YYNGEE come from the germline V gene. CDR3 in amino acids: CASSVVLPRGRLSYNEQFF. CDR3 coding DNA: TGTGCCAGCAGCGTAGTCCTCCCCAGGGGTCGGTTATCCTACAATGAGCAGTTCTTC.

Notes on this clone: Other DNA sequences in the sample encode the same CDR3. This chain connects TRBV9 to TRBJ1-4; D remains unclear. The CDR3 is made up of 14 amino acids. V was pared by 0 bases and J by 4 bases, with 7 bases between. The germline CDR1 and CDR2 sequences are SGDLS and YYNGEE. The CDR3, as DNA: TGTGCCAGCAGCGTAGGAACGGTTAATGAAAAACTGTTTTTT. This translates into CASSVGTVNEKLFF.

The chain carries TRBV6-5 and TRBJ2-7; 9 bases align to TRBD1. Trimming took 6 bases from V and 5 from J; bases not matched to a gene: 11. Germline loops: CDR1 MNHEY, CDR2 SVGAGI. CDR3 length: 15 residues. The CDR3 coding sequence is TGTGCCAGCAGACCACAGGGGGCGCTTGGCCACGAGCAGTACTTC. Protein product: CASRPQGALGHEQYF.

This sequence joins TRBV28 and TRBJ1-6; 9 nucleotides line up with TRBD1. This CDR3 comprises 17 residues. Germline lookup yields CDR1 MDHEN and CDR2 SYDVKM. Trimming at V came to 7 bases and at J to 5 bases, leaving 12 bases not matched to a gene. In DNA form, the CDR3 reads TGTGCCAGCACCGGATACAGGGGGCGGATAGATAATTCACCCCTCCACTTT. Residues: CASTGYRGRIDNSPLHF.

This chain connects TRBV6-1 to TRBJ2-7, with D tentatively TRBD2 (5 bases). Germline assignment: CDR1 MNHNS and CDR2 SASEGT. This CDR3 region has 13 residues. Between the trimmed V and J ends, which lost 5 bases and 4 bases, there was a span of 12 bases. This chain's CDR3 is CASSYSGFYEQYF. CDR3 DNA: TGTGCCAGCAGTTATTCGGGGTTTTACGAGCAGTACTTC.

The chain recombines TRBV18 with TRBJ1-2, with 7 nucleotides matching TRBD1. The CDR3 is made up of 15 amino acids. Trimming at V came to 3 bases and at J to 5 bases, leaving 9 bases not matched to a gene. CDR1 and CDR2 (germline): KGHSH, LQKENI. CDR3 protein: CASSPSRGTDYGYTF. The DNA of the CDR3 is TGTGCCAGCTCACCTTCGCGCGGGACAGATTATGGCTACACCTTC.

This chain links TRBV12-3 or TRBV12-4 with TRBJ2-7; tentatively, D is TRBD2 (5 bases). The CDR3 sequence is 13 residues long. V was pared by 5 bases and J by 7 bases, with 15 bases between. The CDR3 loop is CASSRQDWEEQYF. Here the CDR3 DNA reads TGTGCCAGCAGTCGACAAGACTGGGAGGAGCAGTACTTC.

The chain employs TRBV27 and TRBJ1-2; 11 positions agree with TRBD1. The germline gives CDR1 MNHEY, CDR2 SMNVEV (reference sequence). Trimming at V came to 5 bases and at J to 5 bases, leaving 7 bases not matched to a gene. The CDR3 is 15 residues long. The CDR3 nucleotides are TGTGCCAGCAGTCCCATCGGACAGGGGGCATATGGCTACACCTTC. Amino acid sequence: CASSPIGQGAYGYTF.

J is TRBJ2-1 and V is TRBV4-1; 9 bases are a match to TRBD2. The germline V gene encodes CDR1 MGHRA and CDR2 YSYEKL. There are 17 residues in the CDR3. Trimming cost V 0 bases and J 5 bases; bases outside gene matches: 8. CDR3 nucleotide sequence: TGCGCCAGCAGCCAAGAGTCAGGACTAGCGAGGCACAATGAGCAGTTCTTC. This encodes CASSQESGLARHNEQFF.

This chain links TRBV2 with TRBJ1-1; D is unresolved. V lost 6 bases and J lost 5, with 10 bases in between. The CDR3 consists of 12 residues. CDR1 and CDR2 (germline): SNHLY, FYNNEI. CDR3 sequence reads: CASSGELTEAFF. CDR3 bases: TGTGCCAGCAGCGGTGAGTTGACTGAAGCTTTCTTT.

The rearrangement uses TRBV12-3 or TRBV12-4 and TRBJ1-1; D call uncertain. V was trimmed by 2 bases and J by 5 bases, leaving 9 bases between them. The CDR3 loop spans 13 amino acids. The CDR3 DNA follows: TGTGCCAGCAGTTTAAGTAGTCGGACTGAAGCTTTCTTT. Its protein is CASSLSSRTEAFF.

The rearrangement uses TRBV12-3 or TRBV12-4 and TRBJ2-3; 10 nucleotides match TRBD1. The CDR3 length is 12 residues. The J segment lost 14 bases and the V segment lost 4 bases, leaving 6 bases of the junction unmatched. The CDR3 nucleotides read TGTGCCAGCAGTTCGACAGGGGGCTCGACGTATTTT. The encoded protein is CASSSTGGSTYF.

This clone has more than one count but fewer than ten. The chain uses TRBV9 and TRBJ2-1; D unresolved. V shed 0 bases and J shed 8 bases, with 12 bases lying between them. The CDR3 length is 14 residues. Germline V gene sequence: CDR1 SGDLS, CDR2 YYNGEE. The CDR3 spells CASSVVGLEDEQFF. Here the CDR3 DNA reads TGTGCCAGCAGCGTAGTAGGCCTCGAGGATGAGCAGTTCTTC.

V gene TRBV19 combines with J gene TRBJ2-7; 7 positions agree with TRBD2. The CDR3 covers 15 residues. V shed 5 bases, J shed 2 bases, and the junction held 9 bases outside the gene matches. Germline CDR1 and CDR2: LNHDA and SQIVND (reference sequence). The DNA of the CDR3 is TGTGCCAGTAGTTCCCGGGGGGTCTCCCCCTACGAGCAGTACTTC. This gives the protein CASSSRGVSPYEQYF.

The CDR3 DNA reads TGTGCCAGTAGGCCTCGACAGGGAGAGAACACTGAAGCTTTCTTT. As protein: CASRPRQGENTEAFF. The V gene is TRBV19, the J gene TRBJ1-1; 7 positions match TRBD1. The V gene end was trimmed by 6 bases and the J gene end by 1 base; junction bases not matched to a gene: 8. Germline CDR1 and CDR2: LNHDA and SQIVND (reference sequence). This CDR3 is 15 amino acids long. Complete variable domain (other parts from reference TRBV19 and TRBJ1-1): DGGITQSPKYLFRKEGQNVTLSCEQNLNHDAMYWYRQDPGQGLRLIYYSQIVNDFQKGDIAEGYSVSREKKESFPLTVTSAQKNPTAFYLCASRPRQGENTEAFFGQGTRLTVV.

The chain combines TRBV7-2 with TRBJ2-7; D is perhaps TRBD1 (5 bases). V shed 7 bases and J shed 2 bases, with 18 bases lying between them. This CDR3 comprises 15 residues. Germline CDR1 is SGHTA and CDR2 is FQGNSA. DNA for the CDR3: TGTGCCAGCAACAAGGAAAGCTCAGGGCCCTACGAGCAGTACTTC. Amino acids: CASNKESSGPYEQYF. Using reference TRBV7-2 and TRBJ2-7 for the parts outside the CDR3, the full variable domain is GAGVSQSPSNKVTEKGKDVELRCDPISGHTALYWYRQSLGQGLEFLIYFQGNSAPDKSGLPSDRFSAERTGGSVSTLTIQRTQQEDSAVYLCASNKESSGPYEQYFGPGTRLTVT.

This clone was recorded once. J is TRBJ2-7 and V is TRBV27, with 7 bases matching TRBD1. This CDR3 contains 14 residues. With V trimmed by 5 bases and J by 5 bases, 9 bases remained unmatched. Germline lookup yields CDR1 MNHEY and CDR2 SMNVEV (reference sequence). The CDR3 sequence: CASSPTGPKNEQYF. In DNA, the CDR3 is TGTGCCAGCAGTCCGACAGGGCCCAAAAACGAGCAGTACTTC.